Listed below are T cell receptor beta chains from one sample, sequenced in a study of shared T cell receptors in the human thymus. The assay was immunoSEQ multiplex PCR, and TCRdb's table has in-frame clones only and misses some. The table includes hundreds of thousands of clones, 88% detected once. The same data also went into a second study, on human thymus T cells.

The sequencing sample was made of thymocytes. The receptors were sampled from a boy under two years old with a congenital heart defect. The conserved cysteine and the conserved F or W are not part of the CDR3 here. D genes are given only for firm matches. Not all rows give a size; the values are once, few, many and, for expanded clones, a class.

size: -; J: TRBJ2-7; V: TRBV11-2; D: -; CDR3: ASSSGFSYEQY
size: -; J: TRBJ1-3; V: TRBV5-1; D: -; CDR3: ASSLGPGAGNTIY
size: -; J: TRBJ2-7; V: TRBV7-8; D: TRBD2; CDR3: ASSHPELAGGTYEQY
size: -; J: TRBJ2-7; V: TRBV15; D: TRBD1; CDR3: ATSIFTRDSSYEQY
size: few; J: TRBJ1-1; V: TRBV27; D: TRBD1; CDR3: ASSLRPRGRANTEAF
size: -; J: TRBJ1-5; V: TRBV7-2; D: -; CDR3: ASSSGSNQPQH
size: -; J: TRBJ2-5; V: TRBV6-5; D: TRBD1; CDR3: ASSYCGQGAMETQY
size: -; J: TRBJ2-4; V: TRBV7-8; D: TRBD2; CDR3: ASSLRASETSGSGLAKNIQY
size: -; J: TRBJ1-1; V: TRBV29-1; D: -; CDR3: SVEDRVGTEAF
size: -; J: TRBJ2-1; V: TRBV4-3; D: TRBD2; CDR3: ASSLGGTSGSPLLYNEQF
size: -; J: TRBJ2-7; V: TRBV14; D: -; CDR3: ASSQAGSYDEQY
size: -; J: TRBJ2-6; V: TRBV29-1; D: -; CDR3: SGVSGANVLT
size: -; J: TRBJ2-7; V: TRBV28; D: -; CDR3: ASSWGGIYEQY
size: -; J: TRBJ2-7; V: TRBV25-1; D: TRBD2; CDR3: ASSEYIRRESSYEQY
size: -; J: TRBJ2-7; V: TRBV19; D: TRBD2; CDR3: ASSINTSGRPSTHSYEQY
size: once; J: TRBJ1-5; V: TRBV27; D: -; CDR3: ASSLSRGDTNQPQH
size: -; J: TRBJ2-2; V: TRBV7-2; D: -; CDR3: ASSSTRGTGELF
size: -; J: TRBJ2-4; V: TRBV13; D: -; CDR3: ASSLGIHTPKNIQY
size: once; J: TRBJ2-1; V: TRBV27; D: -; CDR3: ASSLITEQEIHISYNEQF
size: -; J: TRBJ1-1; V: TRBV6-5; D: -; CDR3: ASSYAGNTEAF
size: -; J: TRBJ2-1; V: TRBV5-1; D: -; CDR3: ASSLRASNDEQF
size: -; J: TRBJ2-2; V: TRBV4-3; D: TRBD1; CDR3: ASSPDRGGELF
size: -; J: TRBJ2-1; V: TRBV27; D: -; CDR3: ASSPLSGEQF
size: -; J: TRBJ2-3; V: TRBV6-5; D: TRBD2; CDR3: ASSYLASGTLDTQY
size: -; J: TRBJ2-7; V: TRBV14; D: TRBD1; CDR3: ASSPHPGDRVAYEQY
size: -; J: TRBJ2-5; V: TRBV6-1; D: TRBD1; CDR3: ASSETDQTGGEETQY
size: -; J: TRBJ2-7; V: TRBV7-8; D: TRBD2; CDR3: ASSLREAYEQY
size: -; J: TRBJ2-7; V: TRBV28; D: TRBD1; CDR3: ASSFGTGVSSYEQY
size: -; J: TRBJ2-7; V: TRBV9; D: TRBD2; CDR3: ASSGTSGSSYEQY
size: few; J: TRBJ2-7; V: TRBV6-1; D: TRBD1; CDR3: ASRGQGAYEQY
size: -; J: TRBJ2-7; V: TRBV4-3; D: -; CDR3: ASSQGGGRTYEQY
size: few; J: TRBJ1-4; V: TRBV27; D: TRBD1; CDR3: ASRFGQGGEKLF
size: -; J: TRBJ2-3; V: TRBV9; D: TRBD2; CDR3: ASSVGLAGGTDTQY
size: -; J: TRBJ2-7; V: TRBV28; D: TRBD2; CDR3: AIFFGGRVCVPYEQY
size: -; J: TRBJ1-2; V: TRBV4-3; D: TRBD1; CDR3: ASSQAQGAHGYT